A single sample is the source of the 2 T cell receptor beta chains below, sequenced in a study of blood T cell repertoires in COVID-19. Only in-frame clones appear in the TCRdb table, and some are missing; sequencing was by immunoSEQ multiplex PCR. Here the sample spans approximately 200,000 clones, 70% to 90% being singletons. Sequencing was carried out using PBMCs or T cells enriched from blood (not recorded which). The receptors shown here come from a man aged 35-49 years who had recovered from COVID-19.

This clone has a single count. J is TRBJ1-4 and V is TRBV18; 7 bases line up with TRBD1. The V gene end was trimmed by 2 bases and the J gene end by 6 bases; junction bases not matched to a gene: 3. The CDR3 is 14 amino acids. Germline lookup yields CDR1 KGHSH and CDR2 LQKENI. In DNA form, the CDR3 reads TGTGCCAGCTCACCAAGAGGGGGCGATGAAAAACTGTTTTTT. Its translation is CASSPRGGDEKLFF.

This clone occurred a few times. The V call is TRBV20-1, the J call TRBJ1-2, with no clear D. The germline gives CDR1 DFQATT, CDR2 SNEGSKA (reference sequence). CDR3 length: 11 amino acids. V lost 3 bases and J lost 7, with 9 bases in between. The CDR3 spells CSASPPGGYTF. The CDR3 region has the DNA TGCAGTGCTAGTCCACCGGGTGGCTACACCTTC.